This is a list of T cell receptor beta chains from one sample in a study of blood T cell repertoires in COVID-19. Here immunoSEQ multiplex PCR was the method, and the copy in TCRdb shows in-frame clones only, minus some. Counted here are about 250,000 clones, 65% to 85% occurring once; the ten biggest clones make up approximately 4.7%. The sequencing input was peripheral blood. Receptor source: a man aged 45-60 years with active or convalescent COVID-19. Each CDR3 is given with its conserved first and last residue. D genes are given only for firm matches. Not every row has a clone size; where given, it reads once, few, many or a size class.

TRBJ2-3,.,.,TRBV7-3,CASSLSRASADTQYF,TGTGCCAGCAGCCTCAGCAGGGCTAGTGCTGATACGCAGTATTTT
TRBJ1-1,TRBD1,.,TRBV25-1,CASLGQGRSSTFF,TGTGCCAGCTTAGGACAGGGTAGGTCCTCAACTTTCTTT
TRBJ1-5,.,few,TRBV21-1,CARTMPGTDNQPQHF,TGTGCCAGAACAATGCCCGGGACAGATAATCAGCCCCAGCATTTT
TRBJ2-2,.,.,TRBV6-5,CASSYSGTNTGELFF,TGTGCCAGCAGTTACTCAGGGACAAACACCGGGGAGCTGTTTTTT
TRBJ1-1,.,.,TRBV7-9,CASSPEQGAGGLGTEAFF,TGTGCCAGCAGCCCCGAGCAGGGTGCGGGGGGCCTAGGGACTGAAGCTTTCTTT
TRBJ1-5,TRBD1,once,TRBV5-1,CASSSGTVNQPQHF,TGCGCCAGCAGCTCCGGGACAGTCAATCAGCCCCAGCATTTT
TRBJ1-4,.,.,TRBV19,CASSMGTTTNEKLFF,TGTGCCAGTAGTATGGGGACAACAACTAATGAAAAACTGTTTTTT
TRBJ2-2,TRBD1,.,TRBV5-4,CASSGDRANTGELFF,TGTGCCAGCAGCGGGGACAGGGCGAACACCGGGGAGCTGTTTTTT
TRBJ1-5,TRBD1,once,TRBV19,CASTPTGVNQPQHF,TGTGCCAGTACCCCAACAGGGGTCAATCAGCCCCAGCATTTT
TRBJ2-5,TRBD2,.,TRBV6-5,CASSSPSGGAGETQYF,TGTGCCAGCAGTTCCCCTAGCGGGGGGGCCGGAGAGACCCAGTACTTC
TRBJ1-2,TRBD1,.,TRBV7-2,CASSLPWTGGNYGYTF,TGTGCCAGCAGCTTACCTTGGACAGGGGGCAACTATGGCTACACCTTC
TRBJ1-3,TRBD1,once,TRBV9,CASSADFGTARNTIYF,TGTGCCAGCAGCGCGGATTTTGGGACAGCGCGAAACACCATATATTTT
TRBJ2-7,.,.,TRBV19,CASSIRSGTGTYEQYF,TGTGCCAGTAGTATACGGAGCGGGACAGGTACCTACGAGCAGTACTTC
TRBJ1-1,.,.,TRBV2,CASSEEGDSRQAFF,TGTGCCAGCAGTGAAGAAGGTGACAGTCGGCAAGCTTTCTTT
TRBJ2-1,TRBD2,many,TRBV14,CASSQDAIAGGPRDEQFF,TGTGCCAGCAGCCAAGATGCTATAGCGGGGGGGCCGCGCGATGAGCAGTTCTTC
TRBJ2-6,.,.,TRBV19,CASGRDSSGANVLTF,TGTGCCAGTGGACGGGATAGCTCTGGGGCCAACGTCCTGACTTTC
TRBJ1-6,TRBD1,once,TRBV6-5,CASSTYRGQSPLHF,TGTGCCAGCAGTACTTACAGGGGGCAGTCACCCCTCCACTTT
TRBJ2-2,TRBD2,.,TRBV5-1,CASSPTSGGVNTGELFF,TGCGCCAGCAGCCCGACTAGCGGGGGAGTCAACACCGGGGAGCTGTTTTTT
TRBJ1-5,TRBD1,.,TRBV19,CASRDGQAVQPQHF,TGTGCCAGTAGGGATGGACAGGCGGTTCAGCCCCAGCATTTT
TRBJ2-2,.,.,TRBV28,CASRTTTAGATGELFF,TGTGCCAGCAGGACAACGACGGCGGGGGCTACCGGGGAGCTGTTTTTT
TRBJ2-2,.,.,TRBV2,CASRTDTGELFF,TGTGCCAGCAGGACTGACACCGGGGAGCTGTTTTTT
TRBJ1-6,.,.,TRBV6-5,CASSYSSLTPSPLHF,TGTGCCAGCAGTTACTCTTCCCTTACACCATCACCCCTCCACTTT
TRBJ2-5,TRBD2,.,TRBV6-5,CASSYGTSSRETQYF,TGTGCCAGCAGTTACGGGACTAGCAGTCGAGAGACCCAGTACTTC
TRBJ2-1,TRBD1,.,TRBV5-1,CASRRDRNDNEQFF,TGCGCCAGCCGCCGGGACAGAAACGACAATGAGCAGTTCTTC
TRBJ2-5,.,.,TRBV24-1,CATSVGSEETQYF,TGTGCCACCAGTGTGGGTAGCGAAGAGACCCAGTACTTC
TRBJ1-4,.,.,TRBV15,CATSRSWGAGNEKLFF,TGTGCCACCAGCAGGTCTTGGGGCGCAGGGAATGAAAAACTGTTTTTT
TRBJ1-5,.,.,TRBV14,CASPCEGGQMNSNQPQHF,TGTGCCAGCCCTTGCGAGGGTGGCCAGATGAATAGCAATCAGCCCCAGCATTTT
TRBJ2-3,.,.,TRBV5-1,CASSLGVASTGTDTQYF,TGCGCCAGCAGCTTGGGGGTGGCCTCCACGGGGACAGATACGCAGTATTTT
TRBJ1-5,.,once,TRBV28,CASLGDQPQHF,TGTGCCAGCCTCGGGGATCAGCCCCAGCATTTT
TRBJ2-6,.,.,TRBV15,CATSRDPGSGANVLTF,TGTGCCACCAGCAGAGACCCGGGCTCTGGGGCCAACGTCCTGACTTTC
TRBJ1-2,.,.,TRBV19,CASSTGSLGNYGYTF,TGTGCCAGTAGTACGGGGTCGCTGGGAAACTATGGCTACACCTTC
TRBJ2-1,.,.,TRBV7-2,CASSVTRGLNEQFF,TGTGCCAGCAGCGTAACCAGGGGATTGAATGAGCAGTTCTTC
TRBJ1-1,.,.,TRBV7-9,CASSSSVEAFF,TGTGCCAGCAGCTCGAGTGTTGAAGCTTTCTTT
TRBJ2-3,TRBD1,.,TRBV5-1,CASSLEGQGHTDTQYF,TGCGCCAGCAGCTTGGAGGGACAGGGGCATACGGATACGCAGTATTTT
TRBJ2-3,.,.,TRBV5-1,CASSPRQDTDTQYF,TGCGCCAGCAGCCCTAGACAGGACACAGATACGCAGTATTTT
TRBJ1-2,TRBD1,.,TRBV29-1,CSGLDRGMGGYTF,TGCAGCGGCCTGGACAGGGGGATGGGTGGCTACACCTTC
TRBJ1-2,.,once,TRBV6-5,CASSQGSYYGYTF,TGTGCCAGCAGCCAGGGCTCCTACTATGGCTACACCTTC
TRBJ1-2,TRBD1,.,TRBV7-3,CASSLDRAPFTGYTF,TGTGCCAGCAGCTTAGACAGGGCGCCCTTCACAGGCTACACCTTC
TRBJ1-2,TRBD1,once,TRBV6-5,CASSYSIGTGRHGYTF,TGTGCCAGCAGTTACTCGATCGGGACAGGGAGGCATGGCTACACCTTC
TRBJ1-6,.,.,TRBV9,CASSQNSGPQSPLHF,TGTGCCAGCAGCCAAAACTCAGGTCCGCAATCACCCCTCCACTTT
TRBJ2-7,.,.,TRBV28,CAITTGGGYEQYF,TGTGCCATAACTACGGGGGGCGGGTACGAGCAGTACTTC
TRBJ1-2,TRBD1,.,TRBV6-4,CASRKDRGGGYTF,TGTGCCAGCCGAAAGGACAGGGGCGGTGGCTACACCTTC
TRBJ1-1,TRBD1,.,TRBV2,CASSGQGGTEAFF,TGTGCCAGCAGCGGACAGGGGGGAACTGAAGCTTTCTTT
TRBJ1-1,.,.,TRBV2,CASSGGGYGTEAFF,TGTGCCAGCAGTGGGGGGGGGTACGGCACTGAAGCTTTCTTT
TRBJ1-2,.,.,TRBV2,CASSPGRTQGYTF,TGTGCCAGCAGTCCCGGGAGAACTCAGGGCTACACCTTC
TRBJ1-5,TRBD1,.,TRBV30,CAWSVLGQKSPQHF,TGTGCCTGGAGTGTATTGGGACAGAAGTCGCCCCAGCATTTT
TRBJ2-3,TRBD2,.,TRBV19,CASNPGGPTDTQYF,TGTGCCAGTAACCCGGGGGGGCCGACAGATACGCAGTATTTT
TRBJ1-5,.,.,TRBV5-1,CASSLGSSSGAGDQPQHF,TGCGCCAGCAGCTTGGGATCTTCATCAGGGGCCGGGGATCAGCCCCAGCATTTT
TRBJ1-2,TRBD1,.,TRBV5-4,CASSLGADRGYGYTF,TGTGCCAGCAGCTTGGGAGCGGACAGGGGCTATGGCTACACCTTC
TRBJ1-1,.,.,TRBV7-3,CARQGGTEAFF,TGTGCCAGACAAGGGGGCACTGAAGCTTTCTTT
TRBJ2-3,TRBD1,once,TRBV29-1,CSVEAARDRYTDTQYF,TGCAGCGTTGAAGCAGCACGGGACAGGTACACAGATACGCAGTATTTT
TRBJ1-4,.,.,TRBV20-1,CSARDRGLLFF,TGCAGTGCTAGAGATCGGGGACTTCTGTTTTTT
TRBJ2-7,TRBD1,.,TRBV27,CASRNLGGQGTFYEQYF,TGTGCCAGCCGCAACCTCGGAGGACAGGGGACTTTTTACGAGCAGTACTTC